Listed below are T cell receptor beta chains from one sample, sequenced in a study of technical replicates of blood from a few donors. Only in-frame clones appear in the TCRdb table, and some are missing; sequencing was by immunoSEQ multiplex PCR. The data contain about 62,000 clones, 95% to 98% of them singletons. Sequencing used T cells isolated from PBMCs. The receptors shown here come from a human donor in good health. Both conserved end residues are part of each CDR3. A D gene is named only where the DNA matches it firmly. Clone size is shown for a subset of rows, as once, few, many or a class of expanded clone.

abundance	v_gene	j_gene	d_gene	CDR3aa	CDR3nt
.	TRBV7-9	TRBJ2-3	TRBD1	CASSLTGGWGDTQYF	TGTGCCAGCAGCTTGACAGGGGGCTGGGGAGATACGCAGTATTTT
.	TRBV10-3	TRBJ2-7	TRBD1	CAIGTAYEQYF	TGTGCCATCGGGACAGCCTACGAGCAGTACTTC
.	TRBV4-1	TRBJ1-1	TRBD1	CASSQRGQVPEAFF	TGCGCCAGCAGCCAGAGGGGACAGGTCCCTGAAGCTTTCTTT
.	TRBV18	TRBJ2-1	TRBD1	CASSLGTGRDEQFF	TGTGCCAGCTCACTGGGGACAGGTCGAGATGAGCAGTTCTTC
once	TRBV13	TRBJ1-2	.	CASSPRDRLPYGYTF	TGTGCCAGCAGCCCCCGAGACAGGCTCCCATATGGCTACACCTTC
.	TRBV4-2	TRBJ2-2	TRBD2	CASSPPVAGGLNTGELFF	TGTGCCAGCAGCCCACCTGTGGCGGGAGGGTTGAACACCGGGGAGCTGTTTTTT
.	TRBV4-2	TRBJ1-1	TRBD1	CASSQDRGTGAFF	TGTGCCAGCAGCCAAGACCGAGGGACAGGAGCTTTCTTT
.	TRBV6-1	TRBJ1-2	.	CASSEGPGLNYGYTF	TGTGCCAGCAGTGAAGGGCCGGGACTCAACTATGGCTACACCTTC
once	TRBV6-1	TRBJ2-1	.	CASSGSVPLRPYNEQFF	TGTGCCAGCAGTGGCAGCGTCCCCCTGCGCCCCTACAATGAGCAGTTCTTC
.	TRBV4-1	TRBJ1-1	TRBD1	CASSLTGGNTEAFF	TGCGCCAGCAGCCTCACAGGGGGAAACACTGAAGCTTTCTTT
once	TRBV29-1	TRBJ1-1	.	CSVEGQYLNTEAFF	TGCAGCGTTGAAGGGCAGTATTTGAACACTGAAGCTTTCTTT
.	TRBV5-1	TRBJ2-7	.	CASSPQEHEQYF	TGCGCCAGCAGCCCCCAAGAGCACGAGCAGTACTTC
.	TRBV30	TRBJ1-1	.	CALAYGGRTEAFF	TGTGCCTTGGCTTACGGAGGGCGGACTGAAGCTTTCTTT
.	TRBV7-6	TRBJ2-7	.	CASSLIGSSYEQYF	TGTGCCAGCAGCTTGATTGGGAGCTCCTACGAGCAGTACTTC
.	TRBV29-1	TRBJ1-3	.	CSVGAGAGNTIYF	TGCAGCGTTGGAGCAGGGGCTGGAAACACCATATATTTT
.	TRBV4-1	TRBJ2-7	.	CASSQDSFPTSSYEQYF	TGCGCCAGCAGCCAAGATTCCTTCCCAACTAGTTCCTACGAGCAGTACTTC
.	TRBV7-9	TRBJ2-7	TRBD2	CASSISTSGEQYF	TGTGCCAGCAGCATAAGTACTAGCGGGGAGCAGTACTTC
.	TRBV6-6	TRBJ1-1	.	CASKQGPRTEAFF	TGTGCCAGCAAACAGGGTCCAAGGACTGAAGCTTTCTTT
.	TRBV5-1	TRBJ2-7	.	CASSAGSGYEQYF	TGCGCCAGCAGCGCAGGGTCTGGCTACGAGCAGTACTTC
.	TRBV7-2	TRBJ1-3	TRBD1	CASSLWDRGNTIYF	TGTGCCAGCAGCTTGTGGGACAGAGGAAACACCATATATTTT
.	TRBV4-1	TRBJ2-5	TRBD2	CASSRRGSGGEIKETQYF	TGCGCCAGCAGCCGGCGGGGTAGCGGGGGAGAAATTAAAGAGACCCAGTACTTC
.	TRBV6-1	TRBJ2-7	.	CASSERGYEQYF	TGTGCCAGCAGTGAAAGGGGTTACGAGCAGTACTTC
.	TRBV19	TRBJ1-5	.	CASSLGGKEQPQHF	TGTGCCAGTAGTTTGGGGGGGAAGGAACAGCCCCAGCATTTT
.	TRBV6-1	TRBJ1-6	.	CASSEARILVYSPLHF	TGTGCCAGCAGTGAAGCGCGCATTCTCGTGTATTCACCCCTCCACTTT
.	TRBV6-1	TRBJ2-7	.	CASSEVPGWNEQYF	TGTGCCAGCAGCGAAGTTCCAGGGTGGAACGAGCAGTACTTC
.	TRBV29-1	TRBJ2-1	TRBD1	CSVGGTVNLYNEQFF	TGCAGCGTTGGAGGGACAGTAAACCTTTACAATGAGCAGTTCTTC
.	TRBV9	TRBJ2-6	TRBD1	CASSVGTGSSGANVLTF	TGTGCCAGCAGCGTAGGGACAGGGAGCTCTGGGGCCAACGTCCTGACTTTC
.	TRBV11-2	TRBJ2-7	TRBD1	CASSSSTGVAYEQYF	TGTGCCAGCAGCTCATCGACAGGGGTGGCCTACGAGCAGTACTTC
once	TRBV15	TRBJ2-5	TRBD2	CATSRDQGGQTQYF	TGTGCCACCAGCAGAGATCAGGGAGGGCAGACCCAGTACTTC
.	TRBV15	TRBJ2-5	TRBD2	CATSSSGTIQETQYF	TGTGCCACCAGCAGTAGCGGGACTATCCAAGAGACCCAGTACTTC
once	TRBV2	TRBJ2-3	TRBD2	CASSAVGGSSTDTQYF	TGTGCCAGCAGTGCGGTAGGCGGGAGTAGCACAGATACGCAGTATTTT
.	TRBV2	TRBJ1-1	.	CASSDRTAAGFF	TGTGCCAGCAGTGACCGGACGGCCGCGGGTTTCTTT
.	TRBV30	TRBJ1-4	.	CACNFNEKLFF	TGTGCCTGTAATTTTAATGAAAAACTGTTTTTT
.	TRBV11-2	TRBJ2-2	.	CASSLDKDLWQEGTGELFF	TGTGCCAGCAGCTTAGATAAGGACCTTTGGCAGGAGGGCACCGGGGAGCTGTTTTTT
.	TRBV7-8	TRBJ1-5	TRBD1	CASSETGGLVNQPQHF	TGTGCCAGCAGCGAAACAGGGGGCCTTGTCAATCAGCCCCAGCATTTT
.	TRBV6-4	TRBJ2-7	TRBD2	CASSEAGAGYEQYF	TGTGCCAGCAGTGAGGCGGGAGCGGGCTACGAGCAGTACTTC
.	TRBV11-2	TRBJ2-7	TRBD2	CASRGTSGGSGYEQYF	TGTGCCAGCCGGGGGACTAGCGGGGGGTCGGGCTACGAGCAGTACTTC
.	TRBV7-2	TRBJ2-4	TRBD2	CASSPTRLAGEKNF	TGTGCCAGCAGCCCTACTCGCCTAGCGGGAGAAAAGAACTTC
.	TRBV30	TRBJ2-5	TRBD2	CARSWQERGWETQYF	TGTGCCCGGTCTTGGCAGGAGCGGGGGTGGGAGACCCAGTACTTC
.	TRBV29-1	TRBJ2-5	.	CSVDSLAPETQYF	TGCAGCGTTGATTCCCTAGCCCCAGAGACCCAGTACTTC
.	TRBV6-6	TRBJ2-7	.	CASIPSRGSNEQYF	TGTGCCAGCATCCCGTCGAGGGGGTCCAACGAGCAGTACTTC
.	TRBV4-1	TRBJ2-5	TRBD2	CASSTVGRERGETQYF	TGCGCCAGCAGCACAGTGGGGCGGGAGAGGGGAGAGACCCAGTACTTC
once	TRBV28	TRBJ2-3	TRBD2	CASSFVLAGGTDTQYF	TGTGCCAGCAGTTTTGTGCTAGCGGGAGGAACAGATACGCAGTATTTT
.	TRBV9	TRBJ2-7	TRBD2	CASSVGPSGSSYEQYF	TGTGCCAGCAGCGTAGGTCCTAGCGGGAGCTCCTACGAGCAGTACTTC
.	TRBV6-5	TRBJ2-2	.	CASRSRTNTGELFF	TGTGCCAGCAGGTCCAGGACGAACACCGGGGAGCTGTTTTTT
.	TRBV9	TRBJ2-3	.	CASSVGDTDTQYF	TGTGCCAGCAGCGTAGGAGACACAGATACGCAGTATTTT
.	TRBV7-9	TRBJ2-1	TRBD1	CASSYPGQGVNEQFF	TGTGCCAGCAGCTATCCGGGACAGGGAGTCAATGAGCAGTTCTTC
.	TRBV19	TRBJ2-4	TRBD1	CASSSPGTVVGIQYF	TGTGCCAGTAGTTCCCCTGGGACAGTAGTGGGCATTCAGTACTTC
.	TRBV5-1	TRBJ2-3	TRBD2	CASSQAGGTGDTQYF	TGCGCCAGCTCCCAAGCGGGAGGGACGGGAGATACGCAGTATTTT
.	TRBV30	TRBJ1-1	.	CAWSVIGGRAEAFF	TGTGCCTGGAGTGTAATCGGGGGGCGAGCTGAAGCTTTCTTT
once	TRBV7-2	TRBJ2-3	.	CASSLTGGGLGTTDTQYF	TGTGCCAGCAGCTTGACTGGTGGAGGGCTGGGGACGACAGATACGCAGTATTTT
.	TRBV6-1	TRBJ1-4	TRBD1	CASRPAQGGNEKLFF	TGTGCCAGCAGGCCAGCCCAGGGGGGAAATGAAAAACTGTTTTTT
.	TRBV2	TRBJ2-5	.	CASSDVGLAQGETQYF	TGTGCCAGCAGTGACGTAGGTCTAGCGCAAGGAGAGACCCAGTACTTC
.	TRBV11-2	TRBJ1-1	.	CASSLDPKQNTEAFF	TGTGCCAGCAGCTTAGATCCCAAACAGAACACTGAAGCTTTCTTT
.	TRBV29-1	TRBJ2-7	.	CSVDGMGPGAYEQYF	TGCAGCGTTGATGGAATGGGGCCGGGGGCCTACGAGCAGTACTTC
.	TRBV6-5	TRBJ2-7	TRBD2	CASSYLPAGGYEQYF	TGTGCCAGCAGTTACCTCCCAGCGGGAGGTTACGAGCAGTACTTC
.	TRBV15	TRBJ1-1	.	CATNGDMNTEAFF	TGTGCCACCAACGGGGATATGAACACTGAAGCTTTCTTT
once	TRBV4-1	TRBJ2-1	TRBD1	CASSPKGVIRDRGLDEQFF	TGCGCCAGCAGCCCCAAAGGGGTAATCCGGGACAGGGGGCTAGATGAGCAGTTCTTC
few	TRBV5-1	TRBJ1-1	.	CASSLGGASEAFF	TGCGCCAGCAGCCTCGGAGGGGCCTCTGAAGCTTTCTTT